This TCR beta chain was retrieved from a study of T cells after yellow fever vaccination. Overall study: SMART-Seq v4 Ultra Low Input served to prepare low-cell-number fractions. Study-wide results and caveats: At 95% to 98% for CD4 and around 91% for CD8, most primary-vaccination clones showed up again after the booster.

TCRdb reprocessed the 5' RACE reads via MiXCR and lists one record per CDR3 protein. The sample includes 100,000 to 150,000 distinct CDR3 sequences, roughly 15% seen only once; the top ten take roughly two fifths. The CDR3 contains 18 residues. Germline V CDR1 and CDR2: MGHDK, SYGVNS. Trimming stripped 8 bases from V and 7 bases from J, with 30 bases between. This clonotype was counted ten times or more. What it recognizes is unknown. The chain carries TRBV25-1 and TRBJ2-4, with D uncertain. The source was CD8+ T cells sorted from PBMCs, collected 5 days after the yellow fever booster vaccination. The origin of this receptor is a man younger than 30 who received the YFV17D yellow fever vaccine. The CDR3 spells CASRTIPLGVSLSNIQYF. DNA for the CDR3: TGTGCCAGCCGCACGATCCCCTTGGGTGTGAGTCTTAGCAACATTCAGTACTTC.